These T cell receptor beta chains were read from a single sample in a study of blood T cells in healthy people across ages. TCRdb reanalysed the 5' RACE reads using MiXCR and keeps one entry per CDR3 protein. The sample carries 1.6 million or so distinct CDR3 sequences, about 32% recorded once. The material sequenced was blood. The receptors stem from a woman aged 25 to 39 in good health. The CDR3 runs from the conserved cysteine through the conserved F or W. Fields, in order: D gene, clone size, V gene, J gene, CDR3 DNA, CDR3 protein. The D gene is left open where the match is weak. Some rows have no size entry. The others give once, few or many, or a class for an expanded clone.

TRBD2	.	TRBV7-9	TRBJ2-2	TGTGCCAGCAGCTTACATGGACTAGCGAACACCGGGGAGCTGTTTTTT	CASSLHGLANTGELFF
TRBD1	.	TRBV12-3/TRBV12-4	TRBJ2-3	TGTGCCAGCAGTCCTGGGGGACAGGGGACCACAGATACGCAGTATTTT	CASSPGGQGTTDTQYF
.	.	TRBV20-1	TRBJ1-2	TGCAGTGCGAAGACAGGTGGCTACACCTTC	CSAKTGGYTF
.	few	TRBV15	TRBJ2-3	TGTGCCACCAGCAGAGCTGCAGATACGCAGTATTTT	CATSRAADTQYF
.	.	TRBV29-1	TRBJ2-2	TGCAGCGCCACAGGGATGGGCGCGAACACCGGGGAGCTGTTTTTT	CSATGMGANTGELFF
TRBD2	.	TRBV28	TRBJ2-7	TGTGCCAGCAGTTCACCTCCGGGACTAGCGGACGAGCAGTACTTC	CASSSPPGLADEQYF
.	.	TRBV6-5	TRBJ1-5	TGTGCCAGCAGTTACTCGAACAGGGAGGGTCAGCCCCAGCATTTT	CASSYSNREGQPQHF
TRBD1	.	TRBV4-1	TRBJ1-2	TGCGCCAGCAGCCAAAGAATGGCAGGGGGCAAGGGTGGCTACACCTTC	CASSQRMAGGKGGYTF
.	.	TRBV25-1	TRBJ2-5	TGTGCCAGCAGTCTTGGGACCCTAAAAGAGGAGACCCAGTACTTC	CASSLGTLKEETQYF
.	.	TRBV9	TRBJ2-5	TGTGCCAGCAGCTCCCTAAGCAGGGGTGAGACCCAGTACTTC	CASSSLSRGETQYF
.	.	TRBV27	TRBJ2-7	TGTGCCAGCAGTCCCTTAGGGCTCGTGAGGGAGCAGTACTTC	CASSPLGLVREQYF
TRBD1	.	TRBV29-1	TRBJ2-2	TGCAGCGTTCATGACAGGGGGGCCGGGGAGCTGTTTTTT	CSVHDRGAGELFF
.	many	TRBV12-3/TRBV12-4	TRBJ2-7	TGTGCCAGCAGTTCTCTTGGGCTTCCCTACGAGCAGTACTTC	CASSSLGLPYEQYF
.	.	TRBV7-2	TRBJ2-3	TGCGCCGGCAGCTTACGGCACACAGATACGCAGTATTTT	CAGSLRHTDTQYF
TRBD2	.	TRBV18	TRBJ2-3	TGTGCCACCTCACCGCAGCGGGGGGGTGATACGCAGTATTTT	CATSPQRGGDTQYF